A selection of T cell receptor beta chains follows, all from one sample in a study of shared clonotypes between healthy human individuals. Data came from immunoSEQ multiplex PCR; TCRdb stores just in-frame clones and leaves some out. The data contain hundreds of thousands of clones, 90% to 95% of them singletons. What was sequenced was naive CD8+ T cells sorted from blood. These receptors came from a young woman in good health. The CDR3 runs from the conserved cysteine through the conserved F or W. A D gene is named only where the DNA matches it firmly. Clone size is not always given. Where it is, it says once, few, many or a class for expanded clones.

TRBV7-9	TRBJ2-1	18	-	TRBD1	TGTGCCAGCAGCTCAGGGGACAGGGGGCAGGTCTCCTACAATGAGCAGTTCTTC	CASSSGDRGQVSYNEQFF
TRBV27	TRBJ2-1	14	-	-	TGTGCCAGCAGTTTAGGCCAACTTTACAATGAGCAGTTCTTC	CASSLGQLYNEQFF
TRBV19	TRBJ2-1	18	-	TRBD2	TGTGCCAGTAGCCCGAGCGGGACTAGCGGGATGTTCTACAATGAGCAGTTCTTC	CASSPSGTSGMFYNEQFF
TRBV13	TRBJ2-3	15	-	-	TGTGCCAGCAGCACAGTAGTGAGCGGCACAGATACGCAGTATTTT	CASSTVVSGTDTQYF
TRBV4-1	TRBJ1-5	14	few	-	TGCGCCAGCAGCCAAGATCTCGGTTATCAGCCCCAGCATTTT	CASSQDLGYQPQHF
TRBV9	TRBJ1-2	15	-	-	TGTGCCAGCAGCACACCCCGGTTAGGAGCTTATGGCTACACCTTC	CASSTPRLGAYGYTF
TRBV28	TRBJ2-7	14	once	-	TGTGCCAGCAGTTACGGGAGTGGGGAGTACGAGCAGTACTTC	CASSYGSGEYEQYF
TRBV18	TRBJ2-5	11	-	TRBD1	TGTGGAGGACAGGGCGAAGAGACCCAGTACTTC	CGGQGEETQYF
TRBV19	TRBJ2-7	14	-	TRBD2	TGTGCCAGTAGGAGCGGGAGGAGCTCCTACGAGCAGTACTTC	CASRSGRSSYEQYF
TRBV5-8	TRBJ1-1	12	-	-	TGTGCCAGCAGCTTCCCGAACACTGAAGCTTTCTTT	CASSFPNTEAFF
TRBV7-8	TRBJ2-5	17	once	TRBD1	TGTGCCAGCAGCTTTCTGATGCTACAGGACAGGGAAGAGACCCAGTACTTC	CASSFLMLQDREETQYF
TRBV5-8	TRBJ2-2	15	-	TRBD2	TGTGCCAGCAGTTGGACTAGCGCGAACACCGGGGAGCTGTTTTTT	CASSWTSANTGELFF
TRBV19	TRBJ2-1	17	-	TRBD2	TGTGCCAGTAGTCATGGACTAGCGGGAGGTTGGTACAATGAGCAGTTCTTC	CASSHGLAGGWYNEQFF
TRBV11-2	TRBJ1-6	11	-	-	TGTGCCAGCAGGTCGACAGTGACCCTCCACTTT	CASRSTVTLHF
TRBV5-1	TRBJ2-7	16	once	TRBD2	TGCGCCAGCAGCTTTTTCCTAGCGCGCGGGGGATACGAGCAGTACTTC	CASSFFLARGGYEQYF
TRBV27	TRBJ1-2	14	-	TRBD1	TGTGCCAGCAGTTCCGGACAGGGGGCAGGTGGCTACACCTTC	CASSSGQGAGGYTF
TRBV27	TRBJ2-7	15	-	TRBD2	TGTGCCAGCAGTTTATCCGGGACTATCTCCTACGAGCAGTACTTC	CASSLSGTISYEQYF
TRBV5-1	TRBJ2-7	15	-	TRBD2	TGCGCCAGCAGCCTTGGACTAGCGGGAGGCTACGAGCAGTACTTC	CASSLGLAGGYEQYF
TRBV6-5	TRBJ1-4	15	-	-	TGTGCCAGCAGTTACGCGGCAGGATCCAACGAAAAACTGTTTTTT	CASSYAAGSNEKLFF
TRBV7-2	TRBJ2-7	17	-	-	TGTGCCAGCAGCTTAGTGGGGGGGGGACAGATCGGGAACGAGCAGTACTTC	CASSLVGGGQIGNEQYF
TRBV18	TRBJ2-7	12	-	-	TGTGCCAGCTCAACTGACTCCTACGAGCAGTACTTC	CASSTDSYEQYF
TRBV29-1	TRBJ1-2	15	-	-	TGCAGCGTTGCCCGCCGGCCCCTCCTATTCTATGGCTACACCTTC	CSVARRPLLFYGYTF
TRBV19	TRBJ1-5	14	-	-	TGTGCCAGTGGGCCAAACCCTGAGAATCAGCCCCAGCATTTT	CASGPNPENQPQHF
TRBV5-1	TRBJ1-1	13	-	TRBD1	TGCGCCAGCAGCAGTGGGACAGAGGCTGAAGCTTTCTTT	CASSSGTEAEAFF
TRBV5-6	TRBJ2-2	16	-	TRBD2	TGTGCCAGCAGCTTGGGGCTAGCGGCGAACACCGGGGAGCTGTTTTTT	CASSLGLAANTGELFF
TRBV27	TRBJ2-7	15	-	-	TGTGCCAGCAGTCCGCTGGACGCGTTCAGGTACGAGCAGTACTTC	CASSPLDAFRYEQYF
TRBV6-5	TRBJ2-2	15	-	-	TGTGCCAGCAGACTCCTCGGACACCCCACCGGGGAGCTGTTTTTT	CASRLLGHPTGELFF
TRBV4-1	TRBJ2-7	14	-	-	TGCGCCAGCAGCCCCCGACAGGAGCACTACGAGCAGTACTTC	CASSPRQEHYEQYF
TRBV25-1	TRBJ1-4	17	-	-	TGTGCCAGCAGTGAAATAGGGGCGGGAACAACAGATGAAAAACTGTTTTTT	CASSEIGAGTTDEKLFF
TRBV7-9	TRBJ2-3	14	-	-	TGTGCCAGCAGCTCCCGGTTCGGCACAGATACGCAGTATTTT	CASSSRFGTDTQYF
TRBV7-9	TRBJ2-2	19	-	TRBD1	TGTGCCAGCAGCTCGGGACAGGGGGAAGCGGCGAAGAACACCGGGGAGCTGTTTTTT	CASSSGQGEAAKNTGELFF
TRBV5-8	TRBJ1-1	16	few	TRBD1	TGTGCCAGCAGCCATGCCCGTCGGACAGGGCACACTGAAGCTTTCTTT	CASSHARRTGHTEAFF
TRBV19	TRBJ2-3	17	-	TRBD2	TGTGCCAGTAGTATTAGCGCTAGCGGACTCCACACAGATACGCAGTATTTT	CASSISASGLHTDTQYF
TRBV7-9	TRBJ2-7	15	-	TRBD2	TGTGCCAGCAGCTCCCAGCGGGAGGCAACCTACGAGCAGTACTTC	CASSSQREATYEQYF
TRBV27	TRBJ1-5	15	-	-	TGTGCCAGCAGTTCCAGATCTTATAGCAATCAGCCCCAGCATTTT	CASSSRSYSNQPQHF
TRBV6-1	TRBJ2-7	14	few	-	TGTGCCAGCAGTGGAGGCCCGGGGTCGGGGGAGCAGTACTTC	CASSGGPGSGEQYF
TRBV4-2	TRBJ2-3	17	-	TRBD2	TGTGCCAGCAGCCAAGATCGGACTAGCGGGAGTGCAGATACGCAGTATTTT	CASSQDRTSGSADTQYF
TRBV15	TRBJ2-1	15	-	TRBD1	TGTGCCACCAGCAGGTATAGACAGGGTAGGGATGAGCAGTTCTTC	CATSRYRQGRDEQFF
TRBV6-6	TRBJ2-7	14	-	-	TGTGCCAGTGAATCGGGTCCAGGCACCTACGAGCAGTACTTC	CASESGPGTYEQYF
TRBV19	TRBJ1-4	19	-	-	TGTGCCAGTAGTTTGTTTCTCGGGAGTCCTGACTCCACCAGGGAAAAACTGTTTTTT	CASSLFLGSPDSTREKLFF
TRBV6-5	TRBJ1-1	15	-	-	TGTGCCAGCAGTCTTACGCGTGGAAGTTCATCCGAAGCTTTCTTT	CASSLTRGSSSEAFF
TRBV7-9	TRBJ2-1	15	-	-	TGTGCCAGCAGCTTAGCGGCCCGGGAAGGCAATGAGCAGTTCTTC	CASSLAAREGNEQFF
TRBV7-9	TRBJ2-7	15	-	TRBD1	TGTGCCAGCAGCCATCGACAGGGGAGGTCCTACGAGCAGTACTTC	CASSHRQGRSYEQYF
TRBV6-5	TRBJ1-5	15	once	-	TGTGCCAGCAGTTACTCCCTCCGGGACGGCGGGGCCCAGCATTTT	CASSYSLRDGGAQHF
TRBV19	TRBJ1-5	14	-	-	TGTGCCAGTAAGGAGGGGCCCGGAGGACAGCCCCAGCATTTT	CASKEGPGGQPQHF
TRBV10-2	TRBJ2-7	12	-	-	TGCGCCAGCAGCCCCGACAGCGGGGAGCAGTACTTC	CASSPDSGEQYF
TRBV7-2	TRBJ2-5	16	-	-	TGTGCCAGCAGCTTAGGGGGGCTGGCCTACCAAGAGACCCAGTACTTC	CASSLGGLAYQETQYF
TRBV5-4	TRBJ2-1	17	-	-	TGTGCCAGCAGCCGCGGGGTGGGGGACAGCTCCTACAATGAGCAGTTCTTC	CASSRGVGDSSYNEQFF